The 3 T cell receptor beta chains listed next were all sequenced from one sample in a study of shared clonotypes between healthy human individuals. Selected positively for CCR7 and CD45RO-negative, naive CD8 cells excluded terminally differentiated effector memory CD45RA+ cells. The assay was immunoSEQ multiplex PCR, and TCRdb's table has in-frame clones only and misses some. The repertoire holds hundreds of thousands of clones, around 96% seen once, with about 0.12% in the top ten. The sample taken for sequencing was naive CD8+ T cells sorted from blood. The receptors originated from a woman under 40 in good health.

This clone was observed once. This chain links TRBV29-1 with TRBJ1-1, with unresolved D. There are 16 residues in the CDR3. Germline assignment: CDR1 SQVTM and CDR2 ANQGSEA. V lost 1 base and J 1 base, leaving 16 bases between the germline ends. CDR3 in amino acids: CSVEGYSETPNTEAFF. The CDR3 region has the DNA TGCAGCGTTGAAGGTTATTCAGAGACACCGAACACTGAAGCTTTCTTT.

V usage is TRBV2 and J usage is TRBJ2-1; TRBD2 matches at 8 bases. Germline lookup yields CDR1 SNHLY and CDR2 FYNNEI. There are 14 residues in the CDR3. J gave up 10 bases and V 4 bases, and 9 bases lay outside the gene matches. This CDR3 is CASSVTSGPGEQFF. DNA for the CDR3: TGTGCCAGCAGTGTTACTAGCGGTCCAGGGGAGCAGTTCTTC.

Note on this clone: Other DNA sequences in the same sample also yield this CDR3. The gene calls are TRBV11-2 and TRBJ2-7; a possible D gene is TRBD2 (5 bases). In germline, CDR1 is SGHAT, CDR2 FQNNGV. V was shortened by 3 bases and J by 2 bases, with 8 bases between the two germline ends. The CDR3 loop spans 13 amino acids. The CDR3 sequence: CASSFSAAYEQYF. CDR3 DNA: TGTGCCAGCAGCTTTAGCGCCGCCTACGAGCAGTACTTC.